These T cell receptor beta chains were read from a single sample in a study of blood T cell repertoires in COVID-19. Measured with immunoSEQ multiplex PCR; TCRdb has only the in-frame clones, and not every one. The sample gives fewer than 200,000 clones, under 90% of which show up once; about 1.9% is in the top ten. Sequenced input: peripheral blood. These receptors came from a woman of 80 years or more with acute or convalescent COVID-19. Each CDR3 is given with its conserved first and last residue. The order of the fields is V gene, J gene, clone size, CDR3 length, D gene, CDR3 protein, CDR3 DNA. D genes are given only for firm matches. Clone size is shown for a subset of rows, as once, few, many or a class of expanded clone.

TRBV14,TRBJ1-6,-,12,-,CASSPRNSPLHF,TGTGCCAGCAGCCCCAGGAATTCACCCCTCCACTTT
TRBV27,TRBJ1-4,-,14,-,CASSRTATNEKLFF,TGTGCCAGCAGCCGGACAGCAACTAATGAAAAACTGTTTTTT
TRBV11-3,TRBJ2-2,-,15,TRBD1,CASSEGGHITGELFF,TGTGCCAGCAGCGAAGGGGGCCATATCACCGGGGAGCTGTTTTTT
TRBV29-1,TRBJ2-3,-,13,TRBD1,CSVDPGGTDTQYF,TGCAGCGTTGATCCAGGGGGAACAGATACGCAGTATTTT
TRBV18,TRBJ2-5,-,15,TRBD1,CASSEPAGGRETQYF,TGTGCCAGCTCAGAACCCGCAGGGGGCCGGGAGACCCAGTACTTC
TRBV11-2,TRBJ1-1,few,15,-,CASSLSWTATSEAFF,TGTGCCAGCAGCTTATCCTGGACAGCGACGAGTGAAGCTTTCTTT
TRBV5-1,TRBJ1-3,once,17,TRBD1,CASSLDGQGAGGNTIYF,TGCGCCAGCAGCTTGGATGGACAGGGGGCGGGAGGAAACACCATATATTTT
TRBV6-5,TRBJ2-7,-,15,-,CASTIRGVLSYEQYF,TGTGCCAGCACCATCAGGGGGGTTCTCTCCTACGAGCAGTACTTC
TRBV5-4,TRBJ1-1,-,15,TRBD1,CASSATGRLSTEAFF,TGTGCCAGCAGCGCGACAGGGCGGTTGAGCACTGAAGCTTTCTTT
TRBV6-5,TRBJ2-5,-,13,-,CASSYVDRETQYF,TGTGCCAGCAGTTACGTGGACAGAGAGACCCAGTACTTC
TRBV27,TRBJ2-6,-,16,-,CASKVSFSSGANVLTF,TGTGCCAGCAAAGTCTCCTTTAGCTCTGGGGCCAACGTCCTGACTTTC
TRBV6-5,TRBJ1-2,-,13,-,CASSYSGGYGYTF,TGTGCCAGCAGTTACTCGGGGGGATATGGCTACACCTTC
TRBV4-1,TRBJ2-1,-,17,TRBD2,CASSPLPTSGVHNEQFF,TGCGCCAGCAGCCCACTACCGACTAGCGGGGTCCACAATGAGCAGTTCTTC
TRBV5-6,TRBJ2-5,-,16,-,CASSFIGGAGGETQYF,TGTGCCAGCAGCTTCATTGGCGGGGCCGGAGGGGAGACCCAGTACTTC
TRBV5-5,TRBJ2-2,-,16,TRBD1,CASSLRTGPVAGELFF,TGTGCCAGCAGCTTACGGACAGGCCCGGTCGCCGGGGAGCTGTTTTTT
TRBV5-4,TRBJ1-1,-,13,-,CASSPGQNTEAFF,TGTGCCAGCAGCCCGGGACAGAACACTGAAGCTTTCTTT
TRBV6-4,TRBJ2-1,-,19,TRBD2,CASSDSSPLLAGGRGEQFF,TGTGCCAGCAGTGACTCGAGTCCGTTACTAGCGGGGGGCCGTGGTGAGCAGTTCTTC
TRBV5-6,TRBJ2-7,-,16,TRBD2,CASSLGGGPGFYEQYF,TGTGCCAGCAGCTTGGGGGGAGGGCCGGGTTTCTACGAGCAGTACTTC
TRBV7-2,TRBJ1-5,-,14,-,CASSLELSNQPQHF,TGTGCCAGCAGCTTAGAACTTAGCAATCAGCCCCAGCATTTT
TRBV11-3,TRBJ2-7,-,15,TRBD1,CASSLGQGETYEQYF,TGTGCCAGCAGCTTAGGTCAGGGGGAGACCTACGAGCAGTACTTC
TRBV28,TRBJ2-1,-,15,-,CASSAGGPPRNEQFF,TGTGCCAGCAGTGCCGGGGGGCCCCCACGCAATGAGCAGTTCTTC
TRBV7-3,TRBJ2-1,few,13,-,CASSLGFNNEQFF,TGTGCCAGCAGCTTGGGCTTCAACAATGAGCAGTTCTTC
TRBV21-1,TRBJ1-1,few,15,-,CASSKGQGMNTEAFF,TGTGCCAGCAGCAAGGGTCAGGGGATGAACACTGAAGCTTTCTTT